The clone carrying this TCR beta chain occurred many times. Per the germline V gene, CDR1 is DFQATT and CDR2 is SNEGSKA (reference sequence). Unmatched junction bases numbered 19, after V lost 4 bases and J lost 7 bases. The CDR3 runs 18 residues. The sample belongs to a study of patients and donors after allogeneic stem cell transplantation. MiXCR, applied by TCRdb to the RT-PCR reads, yields one record per CDR3 protein. This table holds about 960,000 distinct CDR3 sequences, over 15% found once. The TCR was taken from a human donor who was either an allogeneic HSCT recipient or a stem cell or donor lymphocyte infusion donor (not recorded which). It is not recorded whose cells these are; they may come from a transplant donor. This rearrangement joins TRBV20-1 to TRBJ2-1, with TRBD1 identical over 10 bases. Source material: blood, either unsorted or a sorted T cell fraction (not recorded which). Written as DNA, the CDR3 is TGCAGTGCTACTGCCCCTTTGACAGGGGGCTGGTTTGTGAATGAGCAGTTCTTC. Translating it yields CSATAPLTGGWFVNEQFF.